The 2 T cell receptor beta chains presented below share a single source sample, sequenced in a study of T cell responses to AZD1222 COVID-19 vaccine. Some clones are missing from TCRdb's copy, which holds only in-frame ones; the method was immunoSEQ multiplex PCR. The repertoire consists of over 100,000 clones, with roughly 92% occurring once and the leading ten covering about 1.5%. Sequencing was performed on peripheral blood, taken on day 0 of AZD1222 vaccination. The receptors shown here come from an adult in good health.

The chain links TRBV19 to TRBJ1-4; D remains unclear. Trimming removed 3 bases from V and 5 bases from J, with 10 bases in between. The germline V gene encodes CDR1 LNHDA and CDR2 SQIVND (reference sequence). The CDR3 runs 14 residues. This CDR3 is CASSMTGINEKLFF. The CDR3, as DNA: TGTGCCAGTAGTATGACGGGGATAAATGAAAAACTGTTTTTT.

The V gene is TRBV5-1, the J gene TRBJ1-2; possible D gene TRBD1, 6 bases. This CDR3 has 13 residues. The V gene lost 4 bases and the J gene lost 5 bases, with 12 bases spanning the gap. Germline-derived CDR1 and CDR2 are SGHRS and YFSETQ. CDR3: CASSPDSLYGYTF. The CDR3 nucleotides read TGCGCCAGCAGCCCGGACAGCTTATATGGCTACACCTTC.